These 16 T cell receptor beta chains were all obtained from the same sample, sequenced in a study of cytomegalovirus exposure and HLA in healthy donors (dated by TCRdb to between 2016 and 2019). Libraries were built with the immunoSEQ multiplex PCR assay. Sourced from immuneACCESS, this table was stored by TCRdb with only in-frame sequences that have V and J called. A share of the clones is absent; for the studies checked, an unresolved V gene accounts for under half, and the remainder has no known explanation. This sample holds 220,000 or so clones; around 86% were observed only once. Of the sample, roughly 2% is held by the ten largest clones. Material for sequencing was PBMCs. The receptor source for this set is a young woman in good health and CMV-seropositive.

This clone was found a few times. The gene calls are TRBV10-3 and TRBJ2-1; weak D call: TRBD2 (5 bases). There are 14 residues in the CDR3. The V gene's germline CDR1 is ENHRY and CDR2 SYGVKD. Trimming stripped 4 bases from V and 7 bases from J, with 14 bases between. The CDR3 is CAISASSQRNEQFF. The CDR3 nucleotides are TGTGCCATCAGTGCTAGCTCCCAGAGAAATGAGCAGTTCTTC.

The chain joins TRBV7-9 to TRBJ1-2, with 10 bases aligning to TRBD1. This CDR3 is built from 17 residues. V lost 4 bases and J lost 4; bases outside the gene matches: 12. Germline V gives CDR1 SEHNR, CDR2 FQNEAQ (reference sequence). CDR3 sequence: CASSSDRGSGRVYGYTF. DNA of the CDR3: TGTGCCAGCAGCTCGGACAGGGGGTCTGGACGTGTCTATGGCTACACCTTC. Filled out from reference TRBV7-9 and TRBJ1-2, the complete variable domain reads DTGVSQNPRHKITKRGQNVTFRCDPISEHNRLYWYRQTLGQGPEFLTYFQNEAQLEKSRLLSDRFSAERPKGSFSTLEIQRTEQGDSAMYLCASSSDRGSGRVYGYTFGSGTRLTVV.

The chain joins TRBV7-9 to TRBJ1-4; 7 bases line up with TRBD1. The V gene's germline CDR1 is SEHNR and CDR2 FQNEAQ (reference sequence). The CDR3 extends over 16 amino acids. V shed 4 bases and J 4 bases; nucleotides not matched to a gene: 9. The CDR3 sequence is CASSSTTGVNNEKLFF. The DNA for the CDR3 is TGTGCCAGCAGCTCTACAACAGGGGTTAATAATGAAAAACTGTTTTTT.

This chain joins TRBV25-1 and TRBJ2-1; 9 nucleotides match TRBD2. This CDR3 spans 12 amino acids. CDR1 MGHDK and CDR2 SYGVNS come from the germline V gene. The junction had 1 base not matched to a gene; V was cut back by 6 bases and J by 7 bases. As DNA, the CDR3 is TGTGCCAGCAGGGCGGGGGGGAATGAGCAGTTCTTC. It yields the protein CASRAGGNEQFF.

V usage is TRBV7-2 and J usage is TRBJ2-5; 14 positions agree with TRBD2. J lost 4 bases, V lost 3 bases, and 4 bases had no gene match. CDR3 length: 16 residues. Germline CDR1 reads SGHTA; CDR2 reads FQGNSA. For the CDR3, the DNA is TGTGCCAGCAGCTTGGGACTAGCGGGAGTGCCAGAGACCCAGTACTTC. Residues: CASSLGLAGVPETQYF.

V gene TRBV25-1 combines with J gene TRBJ2-1, with D possibly TRBD1 on 6 matching bases. The V end was cut by 6 bases, the J end by 6 bases, with 18 bases between. From germline, CDR1 is MGHDK and CDR2 SYGVNS. The CDR3 extends over 15 amino acids. This chain's CDR3 is CASSSDRSILNEQFF. CDR3 bases: TGTGCCAGCAGCTCAGACAGGTCGATCCTCAATGAGCAGTTCTTC.

The V and J genes are TRBV6-4 and TRBJ2-7; 9 positions agree with TRBD2. Germline CDR1 MRHNA, CDR2 SNTAGT. The length of the CDR3 is 15 residues. J gave up 2 bases and V 3 bases, and 5 bases lay outside the gene matches. The CDR3 nucleotides are TGTGCCAGCAGTGAGAGGGCGGGAGGGCCCTACGAGCAGTACTTC. It encodes CASSERAGGPYEQYF.

Here the CDR3 reads CASSPGNRGKETQYF. DNA for the CDR3: TGTGCCAGCAGCCCCGGGAACAGGGGTAAAGAGACCCAGTACTTC. The gene calls are TRBV7-3 and TRBJ2-5; the match to TRBD1 covers 7 bases. The CDR3 is 15 amino acids. Germline CDR1 SGHTA, CDR2 FQGTGA. Trimming at V came to 5 bases and at J to 3 bases, leaving 9 bases not matched to a gene.

J is TRBJ2-7 and V is TRBV6-1; D is unresolved. CDR1 MNHNS and CDR2 SASEGT come from the germline V gene. V gave up 8 bases and J gave up 3 bases, with 14 bases separating them. This CDR3 is built from 13 residues. The CDR3 protein is CASCVGTYYEQYF. The CDR3 nucleotides read TGTGCCAGCTGCGTGGGCACCTACTACGAGCAGTACTTC.

The CDR3 DNA reads as TGCGCCAGCGGGCAGGGCGAGAACAATCAGCCCCAGCATTTT. Translation gives CASGQGENNQPQHF. V gene TRBV4-1 combines with J gene TRBJ1-5, with TRBD1 as a possible D gene (5 bases). CDR1 MGHRA and CDR2 YSYEKL come from the germline V gene. The CDR3 sequence is 14 residues long. V dropped 8 bases and J dropped 3 bases, with 14 bases sitting between them.

The chain uses TRBV27 and TRBJ2-1; weak D call: TRBD2 (6 bases). Trimming took off 3 bases at V and 8 bases at J, with 11 bases between the two ends. Germline V gives CDR1 MNHEY, CDR2 SMNVEV (reference sequence). This CDR3 is built from 13 residues. The CDR3 DNA sequence: TGTGCCAGCAGTTTTTTTCGGAGGGATGAGCAGTTCTTC. Its translation is CASSFFRRDEQFF.

The rearrangement links TRBV11-2 to TRBJ1-2, with a tentative D call TRBD1 (5 bases). The V end lost 4 bases, the J end lost 5 bases, and 20 bases lay between the germline ends. From germline, CDR1 is SGHAT and CDR2 FQNNGV. The CDR3 contains 16 residues. Written as DNA, the CDR3 is TGTGCCAGCAGCTCACCCTCTTCGGGAGGGGCATATGGCTACACCTTC. Amino acids: CASSSPSSGGAYGYTF.

The rearrangement links TRBV27 to TRBJ1-1; a weak D match, TRBD1 (6 bases). This CDR3 contains 15 residues. Germline CDR1 MNHEY, CDR2 SMNVEV (reference sequence). V lost 5 bases, J lost 3 bases, and 16 bases lay in between. The CDR3 loop is CASSTLQGVDTEAFF. The CDR3 DNA reads TGTGCCAGCAGTACCCTACAGGGAGTGGACACTGAAGCTTTCTTT.

The chain joins TRBV5-4 to TRBJ2-1; no firm D call. Trimming took off 3 bases at V and 4 bases at J, with 5 bases between the two ends. The germline gives CDR1 SGHNT, CDR2 YYREEE (reference sequence). The CDR3 runs to 12 residues. In DNA form, the CDR3 reads TGTGCCAGCAGCTCCCAGTACAATGAGCAGTTCTTC. Protein sequence: CASSSQYNEQFF.

This clone has more than one count but fewer than ten. This chain connects TRBV2 to TRBJ1-2; D is perhaps TRBD1 (5 bases). V shed 7 bases and J shed 2 bases, with 17 bases lying between them. CDR1 is SNHLY and CDR2 is FYNNEI in the germline V gene. This CDR3 has 15 amino acids. The DNA of the CDR3 is TGTGCCAGCATTGGAGACAGAATTAAAAACTATGGCTACACCTTC. Amino acid sequence: CASIGDRIKNYGYTF.

This chain uses TRBV28 with TRBJ1-2, with D hard to call. Germline CDR1 is MDHEN and CDR2 is SYDVKM. Trimming took 10 bases from V and 2 from J, leaving 11 bases between them. This CDR3 spans 12 amino acids. In DNA, the CDR3 is TGTGCCATCGCAAGACAAAACTATGGCTACACCTTC. As protein: CAIARQNYGYTF.